Below, 19 T cell receptor beta chains from the same sample are listed, as sequenced in a study of T cell changes during pregnancy in multiple sclerosis. TCRdb keeps only in-frame clones here, not all; method: immunoSEQ multiplex PCR. The table lists about 75,000 clones, about 89% of them singletons. This sample comprised CD4+ T cells from peripheral blood mononuclear cells, obtained before pregnancy. The receptors derive from a female donor with multiple sclerosis, enrolled in a pregnancy study.

The chain carries TRBV10-3 and TRBJ2-3, with D uncertain. This CDR3 has 15 residues. The V and J ends lost 4 bases and 0 bases respectively, with 11 bases between them. The V gene's germline CDR1 is ENHRY and CDR2 SYGVKD. CDR3 DNA sequence: TGTGCCATCAGTGGCACGGCGGTTAGCACAGATACGCAGTATTTT. Amino acid sequence: CAISGTAVSTDTQYF.

V usage is TRBV6-6 and J usage is TRBJ2-7, with 7 positions matching TRBD1. J lost 2 bases, V lost 6 bases, and 7 bases had no gene match. The CDR3 runs to 14 residues. From germline, CDR1 is MNHNY and CDR2 SVGAGI (reference sequence). The CDR3 nucleotides read TGTGCCAGCAGCCACTTCGGGACAGCCTACGAGCAGTACTTC. Protein product: CASSHFGTAYEQYF.

This chain uses TRBV5-4 with TRBJ1-1; D is uncertain. CDR3 length: 15 amino acids. V was pared by 6 bases and J by 8 bases, with 23 bases between. Germline V lookup: CDR1 SGHNT, CDR2 YYREEE (reference sequence). The CDR3 DNA is TGTGCCAGCACATCCAATCGGGGAGGGAATGGGGAAGCTTTCTTT. It specifies CASTSNRGGNGEAFF. The variable domain in full, completed from reference TRBV5-4 and TRBJ1-1, reads ETGVTQSPTHLIKTRGQQVTLRCSSQSGHNTVSWYQQALGQGPQFIFQYYREEENGRGNFPPRFSGLQFPNYSSELNVNALELDDSALYLCASTSNRGGNGEAFFGQGTRLTVV.

This clone was counted only a few times. This chain joins TRBV7-3 and TRBJ1-1; tentative D call: TRBD1 (5 bases). There are 13 residues in the CDR3. V was pared by 4 bases and J by 1 base, with 7 bases between. Germline assignment: CDR1 SGHTA and CDR2 FQGTGA. The CDR3 loop reads CASSSGQNTEAFF. The CDR3 nucleotides read TGTGCCAGCAGCTCAGGACAGAACACTGAAGCTTTCTTT.

The chain carries TRBV19 and TRBJ1-6; D may be TRBD1 (5 bases). CDR1 and CDR2 (germline): LNHDA, SQIVND (reference sequence). V was shortened by 3 bases and J by 2 bases, with 8 bases between the two germline ends. The length of the CDR3 is 15 residues. This CDR3 is CASSITGTYNSPLHF. The CDR3 bases are TGTGCCAGTAGTATTACAGGAACCTATAATTCACCCCTCCACTTT. Looking up the rest from reference TRBV19 and TRBJ1-6 gives the full variable domain: DGGITQSPKYLFRKEGQNVTLSCEQNLNHDAMYWYRQDPGQGLRLIYYSQIVNDFQKGDIAEGYSVSREKKESFPLTVTSAQKNPTAFYLCASSITGTYNSPLHFGNGTRLTVT.

The chain combines TRBV11-2 with TRBJ1-4; TRBD1 aligns across 10 bases. Germline CDR1 and CDR2: SGHAT and FQNNGV. CDR3 length equals 15 residues. V dropped 0 bases and J dropped 8; count of bases not matched to a gene: 3. The CDR3 coding sequence is TGTGCCAGCAGCTTAGATGGGACAGGGGACGAAAAACTGTTTTTT. This codes for CASSLDGTGDEKLFF.

CDR3 protein: CASSLAAITDTQYF. Here the CDR3 DNA reads TGTGCCAGCAGCTTAGCGGCAATCACAGATACGCAGTATTTT. V usage is TRBV7-2 and J usage is TRBJ2-3; D gene uncertain. Germline V gene sequence: CDR1 SGHTA, CDR2 FQGNSA. The V gene lost 0 bases and the J gene lost 2 bases, with 6 bases spanning the gap. This CDR3 has 14 amino acids.

The chain uses TRBV19 and TRBJ1-5; D unclear. The germline CDR1 and CDR2 sequences are LNHDA and SQIVND (reference sequence). CDR3 length: 14 amino acids. With 5 bases removed from V and 0 bases from J, the gap between germline ends came to 8 bases. CDR3 sequence: CASSLTYSNQPQHF. The CDR3 region has the DNA TGTGCCAGTAGTTTAACTTATAGCAATCAGCCCCAGCATTTT.

The chain uses TRBV5-1 and TRBJ1-3; TRBD1 aligns across 8 bases. The junction had 11 bases not matched to a gene; V was cut back by 4 bases and J by 2 bases. CDR3 length: 17 residues. Germline V CDR1 and CDR2: SGHRS, YFSETQ. As DNA, the CDR3 is TGCGCCAGCAGCCCGAAGCTCAGGGGGCTAGCTGGAAACACCATATATTTT. This translates into CASSPKLRGLAGNTIYF.

The chain employs TRBV2 and TRBJ2-1; maybe TRBD2 (6 bases). V was pared by 3 bases and J by 4 bases, with 10 bases between. The length of the CDR3 is 14 residues. CDR1 and CDR2 (germline): SNHLY, FYNNEI. The CDR3: CASSEASVYNEQFF. In nucleotides, the CDR3 is TGTGCCAGCAGTGAGGCTAGCGTTTACAATGAGCAGTTCTTC.

The V call is TRBV11-2, the J call TRBJ2-7; 10 bases agree with TRBD2. V shed 1 base and J 3 bases; nucleotides not matched to a gene: 15. From germline, CDR1 is SGHAT and CDR2 FQNNGV. The CDR3 consists of 19 residues. The CDR3 region is CASSLAGASGSAQSYEQYF. In DNA, the CDR3 is TGTGCCAGCAGCTTAGCAGGGGCTAGCGGGAGCGCTCAAAGCTACGAGCAGTACTTC. The full variable domain, its missing parts supplied by reference TRBV11-2 and TRBJ2-7, is EAGVAQSPRYKIIEKRQSVAFWCNPISGHATLYWYQQILGQGPKLLIQFQNNGVVDDSQLPKDRFSAERLKGVDSTLKIQPAKLEDSAVYLCASSLAGASGSAQSYEQYFGPGTRLTVT.

This clone has only one observation. The chain uses TRBV9 and TRBJ2-3, with D perhaps TRBD1 (5 bases). V was shortened by 0 bases and J by 0 bases, with 8 bases between the two germline ends. This CDR3 contains 15 residues. From germline, CDR1 is SGDLS and CDR2 YYNGEE. CDR3 DNA sequence: TGTGCCAGCAGCGTAGCTGGACACAGCACAGATACGCAGTATTTT. Translating gives CASSVAGHSTDTQYF.

This clone was detected only a few times. The chain links TRBV28 to TRBJ1-1; D remains ambiguous. Per germline, CDR1 MDHEN and CDR2 SYDVKM. The CDR3 sequence is 15 residues long. V was trimmed by 5 bases and J by 1 base, leaving 14 bases between them. CDR3 DNA sequence: TGTGCCAGCAGTCCCCGGGGAAAGTGGAACACTGAAGCTTTCTTT. Amino acid sequence: CASSPRGKWNTEAFF. The full variable domain, its missing parts supplied by reference TRBV28 and TRBJ1-1, is DVKVTQSSRYLVKRTGEKVFLECVQDMDHENMFWYRQDPGLGLRLIYFSYDVKMKEKGDIPEGYSVSREKKERFSLILESASTNQTSMYLCASSPRGKWNTEAFFGQGTRLTVV.

In DNA form, the CDR3 reads TGTGCCAGCAGCTTAGAGTCGGGACAGGGCTATGGCTACACCTTC. It translates to CASSLESGQGYGYTF. The chain is built from TRBV7-8 and TRBJ1-2; TRBD1 matches at 9 bases. The CDR3 has 15 residues. From germline, CDR1 is SGHVS and CDR2 FQNEAQ. V shed 1 base and J 4 bases; nucleotides not matched to a gene: 4.

J is TRBJ2-5 and V is TRBV5-1; D might be TRBD2 (6 bases). This CDR3 is 15 amino acids long. Germline-derived CDR1 and CDR2 are SGHRS and YFSETQ. The V end lost 4 bases, the J end lost 3 bases, and 16 bases lay between the germline ends. CDR3 coding DNA: TGCGCCAGCAGCAACGCACCGGGACTCAAAGAGACCCAGTACTTC. Translating it yields CASSNAPGLKETQYF.

The chain employs TRBV7-3 and TRBJ2-2, with TRBD1 as a possible D gene (6 bases). V lost 5 bases to trimming and J lost 4 bases, with 17 bases between them. CDR3 length: 16 amino acids. Germline V gene lookup returns CDR1 SGHTA and CDR2 FQGTGA. The CDR3, as DNA: TGTGCCAGCAGCCCCGAGAACAGGGCTGGCACCGGGGAGCTGTTTTTT. Translation: CASSPENRAGTGELFF.

V is TRBV7-2 and J is TRBJ1-1; 7 bases match TRBD1. V shed 3 bases, J shed 0 bases, and the junction held 7 bases outside the gene matches. There are 16 residues in the CDR3. Germline CDR1 SGHTA, CDR2 FQGNSA. This CDR3 reads CASSFGDRALNTEAFF. CDR3 in DNA: TGTGCCAGCAGCTTCGGAGACAGGGCTTTGAACACTGAAGCTTTCTTT.

This chain joins TRBV6-5 and TRBJ2-2; TRBD1 is a possible D gene (6 bases). The CDR3 is 16 amino acids. The germline V gene has CDR1 MNHEY and CDR2 SVGAGI. V was clipped by 2 bases and J by 0 bases, with 10 bases between them. The CDR3: CASSYHPGANTGELFF. In DNA, the CDR3 is TGTGCCAGCAGTTACCACCCAGGGGCGAACACCGGGGAGCTGTTTTTT.

The chain uses TRBV28 and TRBJ1-2, with D possibly TRBD1 on 5 matching bases. V shed 7 bases and J shed 8 bases, with 17 bases lying between them. Germline V gene lookup returns CDR1 MDHEN and CDR2 SYDVKM. The CDR3 consists of 13 residues. The CDR3 DNA sequence: TGTGCCAGCACAGACTCAGGGTTACGAGGCTACACCTTC. It codes for CASTDSGLRGYTF.